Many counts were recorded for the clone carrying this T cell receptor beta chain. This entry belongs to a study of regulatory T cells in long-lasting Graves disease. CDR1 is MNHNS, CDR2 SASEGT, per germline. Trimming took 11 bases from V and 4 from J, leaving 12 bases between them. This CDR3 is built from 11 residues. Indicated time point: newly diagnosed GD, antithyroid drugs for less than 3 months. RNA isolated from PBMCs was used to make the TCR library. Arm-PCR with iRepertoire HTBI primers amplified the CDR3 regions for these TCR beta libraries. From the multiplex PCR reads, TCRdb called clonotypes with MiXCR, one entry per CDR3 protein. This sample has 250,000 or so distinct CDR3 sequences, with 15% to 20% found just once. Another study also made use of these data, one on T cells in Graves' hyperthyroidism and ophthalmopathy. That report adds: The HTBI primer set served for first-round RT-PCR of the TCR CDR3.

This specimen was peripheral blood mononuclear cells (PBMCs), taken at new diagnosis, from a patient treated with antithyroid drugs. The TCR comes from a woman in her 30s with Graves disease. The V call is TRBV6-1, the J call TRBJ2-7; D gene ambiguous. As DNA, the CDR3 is TGTGCCGGTCGGAAGATTTACGAGCAGTACTTC. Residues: CAGRKIYEQYF.